The clone carrying this T cell receptor (beta chain) has more than one count but fewer than ten. The data were obtained in a study of T cells in Graves' hyperthyroidism and ophthalmopathy. RNA transcripts gave rise to amplified TCR beta CDR3 regions. With the HTBI primer set, the TCR CDR3 went through a first round of RT-PCR. Each CDR3 protein gets one entry after TCRdb re-called the multiplex PCR reads with MiXCR. The sample holds about 380,000 distinct CDR3 sequences, around 18% seen once. Looked up from germline, CDR1 is DFQATT and CDR2 is SNEGSKA (reference sequence). The CDR3 has 12 residues. Between the trimmed V and J ends, which lost 3 bases and 7 bases, there was a span of 12 bases.

This TCR was recovered from a man aged 18 to 30 with Graves' ophthalmopathy. The chain uses TRBV20-1 and TRBJ1-2; D gene uncertain. Sample: blood. The CDR3 reads CSASTPPGGYTF. CDR3 bases: TGCAGTGCTAGTACCCCACCCGGTGGCTACACCTTC.